The 14 T cell receptor beta chains presented below share a single source sample, sequenced in a study of cytomegalovirus exposure and HLA in healthy donors. The PCR had 60 Vbeta and 13 Jbeta primers. Libraries were prepared by immunoSEQ multiplex PCR; TCRdb keeps only in-frame clonotypes and omits some of them. The sample shows about 150,000 clones, roughly 81% of them seen only once. Sequencing was performed on PBMCs. These receptors were taken from a young woman in good health and CMV-seronegative.

This clone came up a few times. One end of the junction fails to match germline, which may point to a read error. In DNA form, the CDR3 reads TGTGCTAGCAGCAACGGCGCGGGAGGGTTCACAGATACGCAGTATTTT. This gives the protein CASSNGAGGFTDTQYF. The chain is built from TRBV7-7 and TRBJ2-3; 9 bases map to TRBD2. From germline, CDR1 is SSHAT and CDR2 FNYEAQ (reference sequence). This CDR3 contains 16 residues. Filled out from reference TRBV7-7 and TRBJ2-3, the complete variable domain reads GAGVSQSPRYKVTKRGQDVTLRCDPISSHATLYWYQQALGQGPEFLTYFNYEAQPDKSGLPSDRFSAERPEGSISTLTIQRTEQRDSAMYRCASSNGAGGFTDTQYFGPGTRLTVL.

This chain connects TRBV11-3 to TRBJ2-1; D perhaps matches TRBD2 (5 bases). Germline lookup yields CDR1 SGHNT and CDR2 YENEEA. This CDR3 comprises 15 residues. Trimming stripped 4 bases from V and 6 bases from J, with 16 bases between. CDR3 sequence: CASSSGRAGGNEQFF. The CDR3 DNA reads TGTGCCAGCAGCTCCGGGCGGGCAGGAGGCAATGAGCAGTTCTTC. The whole variable domain, remainder taken from reference TRBV11-3 and TRBJ2-1, is EAGVVQSPRYKIIEKKQPVAFWCNPISGHNTLYWYLQNLGQGPELLIRYENEEAVDDSQLPKDRFSAERLKGVDSTLKIQPAELGDSAVYLCASSSGRAGGNEQFFGPGTRLTVL.

The chain recombines TRBV30 with TRBJ2-7, with TRBD2 matching 9 bases. The CDR3 consists of 15 residues. Germline loops: CDR1 GTSNPN, CDR2 SVGIG (reference sequence). Losses at the gene ends were 2 bases for V and 6 bases for J; bases not matched to a gene: 11. CDR3 sequence (DNA): TGTGCCTGGAGTCCGGATTTGGGACTAGCTGGCGAGCAGTACTTC. It is translated as CAWSPDLGLAGEQYF.

The genes are TRBV2 and TRBJ1-2; 8 bases agree with TRBD1. Germline lookup yields CDR1 SNHLY and CDR2 FYNNEI. Trimming took 8 bases from V and 9 from J; bases not matched to a gene: 5. The CDR3 runs 11 residues. The CDR3 nucleotides are TGTGCCAGCGGGACAGGCGGGAGCTACACCTTC. It specifies CASGTGGSYTF.

As DNA, the CDR3 is TGTGCCAGCAGCTTATTCCGCGAGAACACTGAAGCTTTCTTT. It specifies CASSLFRENTEAFF. This rearrangement joins TRBV7-2 to TRBJ1-1; D is unclear. Germline loops: CDR1 SGHTA, CDR2 FQGNSA. V lost 2 bases and J 1 base, leaving 8 bases between the germline ends. CDR3 length: 14 amino acids.

The rearrangement links TRBV5-1 to TRBJ2-6; no clear D. CDR3 length: 15 residues. CDR1 is SGHRS, CDR2 YFSETQ, per germline. V was trimmed by 4 bases and J by 0 bases, leaving 8 bases between them. The CDR3 DNA reads TGCGCCAGCAGCCCCGTCGGCTCTGGGGCCAACGTCCTGACTTTC. Its translation: CASSPVGSGANVLTF.

V gene TRBV5-8 combines with J gene TRBJ1-1; D gene unclear. The germline V and J ends were trimmed by 3 bases and 7 bases, with 13 bases remaining between them. This CDR3 is 13 amino acids long. Germline V gene lookup returns CDR1 SGHTS and CDR2 YDEGEE. CDR3 residues: CASSSYRIREAFF. The CDR3 bases are TGTGCCAGCAGCTCCTACAGAATACGTGAAGCTTTCTTT. The whole variable domain, remainder taken from reference TRBV5-8 and TRBJ1-1, is EAGVTQSPTHLIKTRGQQATLRCSPISGHTSVYWYQQALGLGLQFLLWYDEGEERNRGNFPPRFSGRQFPNYSSELNVNALELEDSALYLCASSSYRIREAFFGQGTRLTVV.

This clone was recorded once. At one end, the junction sequence differs from germline, possibly due to a read error. CDR3 sequence (DNA): TGCACCAGCAGCCAAGGGCGAGCAAGGGGGCGCGAGAATGGCTACACCTTC. It translates to CTSSQGRARGRENGYTF. The chain uses TRBV4-1 and TRBJ1-2, with TRBD1 identical over 7 bases. Germline-derived CDR1 and CDR2 are MGHRA and YSYEKL. The CDR3 sequence is 17 residues long.

This clone was detected a few times. The J gene is TRBJ2-1, the V gene TRBV11-3; 9 nucleotides agree with TRBD2. The CDR3 is made up of 16 amino acids. Germline V gene sequence: CDR1 SGHNT, CDR2 YENEEA. V was clipped by 3 bases and J by 4 bases; unmatched bases: 7. Here the CDR3 reads CASSFSSGGLYNEQFF. The CDR3 DNA sequence: TGTGCCAGCAGCTTCTCCAGCGGGGGGCTGTACAATGAGCAGTTCTTC.

The gene calls are TRBV11-2 and TRBJ1-4; TRBD1 matches 8 bases. The CDR3 sequence is 18 residues long. Trimming at V came to 0 bases and at J to 3 bases, leaving 9 bases not matched to a gene. Germline CDR1 and CDR2: SGHAT and FQNNGV. The CDR3 sequence: CASSLEPGRGLANEKLFF. Here the CDR3 DNA reads TGTGCCAGCAGCTTAGAGCCCGGCAGGGGGCTTGCTAATGAAAAACTGTTTTTT.

V and J are TRBV29-1 and TRBJ2-7; D is perhaps TRBD1 (6 bases). Trimming cost V 4 bases and J 5 bases, with 18 bases left between them. Germline CDR1 is SQVTM and CDR2 is ANQGSEA. CDR3 length: 14 residues. The CDR3 nucleotides are TGCAGCGTTGTCACAGGGAACATCGCCCACGAGCAGTACTTC. It yields the protein CSVVTGNIAHEQYF.

The CDR3 DNA follows: TGTGCCAGCAGCTCCCCACAGGGGACGAATGAAAAACTGTTTTTT. Amino acids: CASSSPQGTNEKLFF. This chain joins TRBV28 and TRBJ1-4; TRBD1 aligns across 7 bases. CDR1 MDHEN and CDR2 SYDVKM come from the germline V gene. This CDR3 has 15 residues. The V segment lost 6 bases and the J segment 5 bases; nucleotides outside the gene matches: 9.

J is TRBJ2-7 and V is TRBV7-9; possible D gene TRBD1, 5 bases. Germline values: CDR1 SEHNR, CDR2 FQNEAQ (reference sequence). This CDR3 has 16 residues. Trimming removed 1 base at V and 6 bases at J, with 19 bases between. CDR3 sequence: CASSLEGVSPLAEQYF. The CDR3 DNA is TGTGCCAGCAGCTTAGAAGGGGTCAGTCCCTTAGCCGAGCAGTACTTC.

The V and J genes are TRBV5-5 and TRBJ2-5; 10 bases agree with TRBD2. There are 16 residues in the CDR3. Germline CDR1 SGHKS, CDR2 YYEKEE (reference sequence). The V segment lost 0 bases and the J segment 11 bases; nucleotides outside the gene matches: 13. This CDR3 is CASSLEVSSSGGPQYF. Here the CDR3 DNA reads TGTGCCAGCAGCTTGGAGGTTTCGTCTAGCGGGGGCCCTCAGTACTTC.